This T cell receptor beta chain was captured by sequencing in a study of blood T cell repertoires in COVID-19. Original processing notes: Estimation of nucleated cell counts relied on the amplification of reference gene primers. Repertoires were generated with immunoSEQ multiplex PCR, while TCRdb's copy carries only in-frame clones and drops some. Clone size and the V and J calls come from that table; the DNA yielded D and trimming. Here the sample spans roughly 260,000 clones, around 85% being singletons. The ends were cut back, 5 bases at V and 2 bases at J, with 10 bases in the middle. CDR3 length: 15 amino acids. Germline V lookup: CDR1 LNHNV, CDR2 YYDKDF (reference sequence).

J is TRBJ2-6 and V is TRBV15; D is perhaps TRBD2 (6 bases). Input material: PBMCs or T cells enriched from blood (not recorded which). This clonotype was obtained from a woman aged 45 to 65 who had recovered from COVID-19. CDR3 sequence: CATSARGAGANVLTF. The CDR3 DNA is TGTGCCACCAGCGCGCGGGGCGCTGGGGCCAACGTCCTGACTTTC. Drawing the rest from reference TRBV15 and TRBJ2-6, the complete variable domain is DAMVIQNPRYQVTQFGKPVTLSCSQTLNHNVMYWYQQKSSQAPKLLFHYYDKDFNNEADTPDNFQSRRPNTSFCFLDIRSPGLGDTAMYLCATSARGAGANVLTFGAGSRLTVL.